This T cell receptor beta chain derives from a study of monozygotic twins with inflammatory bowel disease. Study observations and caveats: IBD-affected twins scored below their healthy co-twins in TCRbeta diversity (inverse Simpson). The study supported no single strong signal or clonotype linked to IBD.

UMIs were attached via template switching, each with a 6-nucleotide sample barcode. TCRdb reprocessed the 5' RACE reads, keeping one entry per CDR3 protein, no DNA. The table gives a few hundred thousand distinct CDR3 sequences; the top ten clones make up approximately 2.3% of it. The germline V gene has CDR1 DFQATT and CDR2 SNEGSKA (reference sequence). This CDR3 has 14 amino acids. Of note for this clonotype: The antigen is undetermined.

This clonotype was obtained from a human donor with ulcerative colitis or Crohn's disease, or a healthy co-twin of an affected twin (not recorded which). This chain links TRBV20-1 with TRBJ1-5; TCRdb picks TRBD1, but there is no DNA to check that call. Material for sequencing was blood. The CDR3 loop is CSASITGVTQPQHF.